Listed here are 21 T cell receptor beta chains from one sample, sequenced in a study of cytomegalovirus exposure and HLA in healthy donors. Primers for the PCR totalled 60 Vbeta and 13 Jbeta. The repertoire was sequenced with immunoSEQ multiplex PCR; TCRdb's copy has only in-frame clones and lacks some. This sample has 210,000 or so clones, with approximately 84% found just once. The sample comprised PBMCs. The receptors come from a woman in her thirties or forties in good health and CMV-seronegative.

The V and J genes are TRBV18 and TRBJ2-5; 10 positions match TRBD2. Trimming cost V 5 bases and J 5 bases; bases outside gene matches: 11. Germline V gene sequence: CDR1 KGHSH, CDR2 LQKENI. This CDR3 is 16 amino acids long. As DNA, the CDR3 is TGTGCCAGCTCATCCTTAGCGGGGGGCCGGGAGGAGACCCAGTACTTC. Translating gives CASSSLAGGREETQYF. The full variable domain, rest sourced from reference TRBV18 and TRBJ2-5, is NAGVMQNPRHLVRRRGQEARLRCSPMKGHSHVYWYRQLPEEGLKFMVYLQKENIIDESGMPKERFSAEFPKEGPSILRIQQVVRGDSAAYFCASSSLAGGREETQYFGPGTRLLVL.

DNA of the CDR3: TGCAGCGTCGGGGAGGTATCGACCTACACCTTC. It yields the protein CSVGEVSTYTF. V is TRBV29-1 and J is TRBJ1-2; D unclear. The V and J ends lost 6 bases and 10 bases respectively, with 15 bases between them. Germline V gene sequence: CDR1 SQVTM, CDR2 ANQGSEA. This CDR3 has 11 residues.

J is TRBJ2-7 and V is TRBV5-1, with 8 nucleotides matching TRBD2. With 0 bases clipped from V and 1 base from J, the junction kept 6 bases outside the gene matches. CDR1 and CDR2 from the germline V gene are SGHRS and YFSETQ. The CDR3 consists of 16 residues. In DNA, the CDR3 is TGCGCCAGCAGCTTGGGGGTCAGCGGGGGTTCCTACGAGCAGTACTTC. This sequence encodes CASSLGVSGGSYEQYF.

The V call is TRBV19, the J call TRBJ2-2; 10 nucleotides line up with TRBD2. Losses at the gene ends were 6 bases for V and 7 bases for J; bases not matched to a gene: 5. CDR1 and CDR2 (germline): LNHDA, SQIVND (reference sequence). This CDR3 comprises 14 residues. The CDR3 DNA follows: TGTGCCAGTAGGGTAGCGGGGGGCAGCGGGGAGCTGTTTTTT. This encodes CASRVAGGSGELFF. Using reference TRBV19 and TRBJ2-2 for the parts outside the CDR3, the full variable domain is DGGITQSPKYLFRKEGQNVTLSCEQNLNHDAMYWYRQDPGQGLRLIYYSQIVNDFQKGDIAEGYSVSREKKESFPLTVTSAQKNPTAFYLCASRVAGGSGELFFGEGSRLTVL.

This sequence joins TRBV30 and TRBJ1-2, with 7 bases lining up with TRBD1. The CDR3 is 13 residues long. Germline lookup yields CDR1 GTSNPN and CDR2 SVGIG (reference sequence). The V gene end was trimmed by 5 bases and the J gene end by 4 bases; junction bases not matched to a gene: 7. The DNA of the CDR3 is TGTGCCTGGGACTCCGGGACAGCCTATGGCTACACCTTC. This translates into CAWDSGTAYGYTF.

There are a few counts of this clone. The chain recombines TRBV6-5 with TRBJ2-2, with TRBD1 as a possible D gene (6 bases). Germline V CDR1 and CDR2: MNHEY, SVGAGI. This CDR3 spans 14 amino acids. V was clipped by 7 bases and J by 6 bases, with 15 bases between them. The CDR3 DNA reads TGTGCCAGCAAAGGGGGAAACACCCCCGGGGAGCTGTTTTTT. Amino acid sequence: CASKGGNTPGELFF.

The V and J genes are TRBV6-5 and TRBJ2-1; D perhaps matches TRBD2 (5 bases). V was shortened by 2 bases and J by 6 bases, with 14 bases between the two germline ends. The CDR3 consists of 15 residues. Germline V gene data show CDR1 as MNHEY and CDR2 as SVGAGI. DNA of the CDR3: TGTGCCAGCAGTTACGGGAGAACTGAACCCAATGAGCAGTTCTTC. Translating gives CASSYGRTEPNEQFF.

This rearrangement joins TRBV5-1 to TRBJ2-7; maybe TRBD1 (6 bases). V was pared by 6 bases and J by 2 bases, with 18 bases between. Germline V lookup: CDR1 SGHRS, CDR2 YFSETQ. The CDR3 length is 15 residues. CDR3 sequence (DNA): TGCGCCAGCAAAATACGGGACACAGTAACCTACGAGCAGTACTTC. Its translation is CASKIRDTVTYEQYF. The whole variable domain, filled in from reference TRBV5-1 and TRBJ2-7, reads KAGVTQTPRYLIKTRGQQVTLSCSPISGHRSVSWYQQTPGQGLQFLFEYFSETQRNKGNFPGRFSGRQFSNSRSEMNVSTLELGDSALYLCASKIRDTVTYEQYFGPGTRLTVT.

The CDR3 region is CASTPWEGLGSNQPQHF. DNA for the CDR3: TGTGCCAGTACCCCTTGGGAGGGGTTGGGAAGCAATCAGCCCCAGCATTTT. The rearrangement uses TRBV19 and TRBJ1-5; the D gene is possibly TRBD1 (5 bases). Germline V gene data show CDR1 as LNHDA and CDR2 as SQIVND (reference sequence). V lost 7 bases and J lost 1, with 20 bases in between. There are 17 residues in the CDR3.

This clone was counted between two and nine times. The V and J genes are TRBV6-4 and TRBJ1-5; no clear D. The CDR3 runs 13 residues. Germline V CDR1 and CDR2: MRHNA, SNTAGT. The V and J ends lost 4 bases and 8 bases respectively, with 12 bases between them. In DNA form, the CDR3 reads TGTGCCAGCAGTGCAAAGGCCGGGGAGCCCCAGCATTTT. It codes for CASSAKAGEPQHF.

V usage is TRBV5-1 and J usage is TRBJ2-5, with D perhaps matching TRBD1 (5 bases). In germline, CDR1 is SGHRS, CDR2 YFSETQ. This CDR3 spans 14 amino acids. Trimming took 4 bases from V and 1 from J, leaving 11 bases between them. CDR3: CASSPRQFQETQYF. The CDR3 nucleotides read TGCGCCAGCAGCCCACGACAGTTCCAAGAGACCCAGTACTTC. Variable domain in full (rest from reference TRBV5-1 and TRBJ2-5): KAGVTQTPRYLIKTRGQQVTLSCSPISGHRSVSWYQQTPGQGLQFLFEYFSETQRNKGNFPGRFSGRQFSNSRSEMNVSTLELGDSALYLCASSPRQFQETQYFGPGTRLLVL.

The gene calls are TRBV6-5 and TRBJ2-1; 10 nucleotides align to TRBD2. The CDR3 is 16 amino acids. V was clipped by 0 bases and J by 7 bases; unmatched bases: 6. In germline, CDR1 is MNHEY, CDR2 SVGAGI. The CDR3: CASSYSKRGGLNEQFF. The CDR3 DNA follows: TGTGCCAGCAGTTACTCCAAGCGGGGGGGCCTTAATGAGCAGTTCTTC.

The genes are TRBV5-1 and TRBJ1-1, with 9 bases identical to TRBD1. CDR1 SGHRS and CDR2 YFSETQ come from the germline V gene. With 3 bases clipped from V and 3 bases from J, the junction kept 6 bases outside the gene matches. The CDR3 length is 15 residues. The CDR3 here is CASSWGTGLDTEAFF. CDR3 nucleotide sequence: TGCGCCAGCAGCTGGGGGACAGGGTTGGACACTGAAGCTTTCTTT.

V usage is TRBV18 and J usage is TRBJ2-2, with D possibly TRBD1 on 6 matching bases. Germline CDR1 reads KGHSH; CDR2 reads LQKENI. Trimming removed 2 bases at V and 7 bases at J, with 11 bases between. The CDR3 spans 14 residues. The CDR3 loop reads CASSPSGVDGELFF. The CDR3 region has the DNA TGTGCCAGCTCACCATCAGGGGTTGACGGGGAGCTGTTTTTT. Variable domain in full (rest from reference TRBV18 and TRBJ2-2): NAGVMQNPRHLVRRRGQEARLRCSPMKGHSHVYWYRQLPEEGLKFMVYLQKENIIDESGMPKERFSAEFPKEGPSILRIQQVVRGDSAAYFCASSPSGVDGELFFGEGSRLTVL.

The chain employs TRBV2 and TRBJ1-2; the D gene is possibly TRBD1 (6 bases). CDR3 size: 18 residues. Trimming took off 4 bases at V and 0 bases at J, with 21 bases between the two ends. CDR1 and CDR2 from the germline V gene are SNHLY and FYNNEI. CDR3 amino acids: CASSGLYKGELANYGYTF. In DNA, the CDR3 is TGTGCCAGCAGTGGATTGTATAAGGGGGAACTAGCTAACTATGGCTACACCTTC.

This sequence joins TRBV11-3 and TRBJ1-1, with D possibly TRBD1 on 5 matching bases. CDR1 SGHNT and CDR2 YENEEA come from the germline V gene. V gave up 5 bases and J gave up 6 bases, with 16 bases separating them. The CDR3 totals 14 residues. CDR3 in amino acids: CASSEVGGVSEAFF. The CDR3 DNA sequence: TGTGCCAGCAGCGAAGTCGGAGGGGTCTCTGAAGCTTTCTTT.

The rearrangement joins TRBV29-1 to TRBJ2-7; TRBD1 matches 10 bases. Germline trimming cut 8 bases from V and 5 bases from J; bases unmatched to any gene: 12. Germline V gives CDR1 SQVTM, CDR2 ANQGSEA. The length of the CDR3 is 14 residues. CDR3 loop: CSFPGQGPTHEQYF. CDR3 DNA sequence: TGCAGCTTCCCGGGACAGGGGCCCACCCACGAGCAGTACTTC.

J is TRBJ2-5 and V is TRBV5-1, with D unclear. V lost 0 bases to trimming and J lost 2 bases, with 11 bases between them. The germline V gene has CDR1 SGHRS and CDR2 YFSETQ. The CDR3 contains 15 residues. This chain's CDR3 is CASSLGGEWQETQYF. In DNA form, the CDR3 reads TGCGCCAGCAGCTTGGGAGGCGAGTGGCAAGAGACCCAGTACTTC.

V and J are TRBV19 and TRBJ2-5, with no clear D. Gene TRBJ2-7 matches the end of the DNA better, so the J call may be wrong. The germline CDR1 and CDR2 sequences are LNHDA and SQIVND (reference sequence). This CDR3 region has 14 residues. CDR3 in DNA: TGTGCCAGTAGTATGGCGGTCCAATCCTACGAGCAGTACTTC. Amino acids: CASSMAVQSYEQYF.

This chain links TRBV7-3 with TRBJ2-1; TRBD2 aligns across 7 bases. V gave up 5 bases and J gave up 4 bases; unmatched junction bases: 8. This CDR3 is 15 amino acids long. Germline CDR1 SGHTA, CDR2 FQGTGA. The CDR3 protein is CASSTGPAGYNEQFF. CDR3 nucleotide sequence: TGTGCCAGCAGCACAGGCCCAGCGGGGTACAATGAGCAGTTCTTC.

This sequence joins TRBV10-3 and TRBJ2-3, with 8 bases identical to TRBD2. Germline V gene sequence: CDR1 ENHRY, CDR2 SYGVKD. V shed 4 bases and J 14 bases; nucleotides not matched to a gene: 8. The CDR3 length is 12 residues. The CDR3 loop is CAISGNGGALYF. CDR3 nucleotides: TGTGCCATCAGTGGAAACGGGGGGGCCCTGTATTTT.